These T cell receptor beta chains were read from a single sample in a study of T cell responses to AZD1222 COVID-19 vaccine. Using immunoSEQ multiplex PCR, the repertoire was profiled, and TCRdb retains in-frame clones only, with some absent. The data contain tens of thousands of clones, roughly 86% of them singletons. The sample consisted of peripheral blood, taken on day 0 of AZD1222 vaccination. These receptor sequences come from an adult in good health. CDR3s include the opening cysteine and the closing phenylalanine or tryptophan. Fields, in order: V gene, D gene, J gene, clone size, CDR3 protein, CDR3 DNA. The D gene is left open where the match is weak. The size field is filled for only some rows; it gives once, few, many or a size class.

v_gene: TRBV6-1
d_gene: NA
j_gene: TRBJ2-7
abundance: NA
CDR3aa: CASSEKAGQVAYEQYF
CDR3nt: TGTGCCAGCAGTGAAAAGGCGGGGCAGGTAGCCTACGAGCAGTACTTC

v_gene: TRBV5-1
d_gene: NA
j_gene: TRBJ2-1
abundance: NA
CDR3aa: CAGSLNPPQTNEQFF
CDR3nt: TGCGCCGGCAGCTTGAATCCCCCTCAGACCAATGAGCAGTTCTTC

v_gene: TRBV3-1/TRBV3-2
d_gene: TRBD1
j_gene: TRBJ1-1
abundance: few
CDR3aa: CASSHGTGQSEAFF
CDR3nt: TGTGCCAGCAGCCATGGGACAGGGCAGAGTGAAGCTTTCTTT

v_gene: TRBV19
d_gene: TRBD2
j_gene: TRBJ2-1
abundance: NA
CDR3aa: CASRGRETPYNEQFF
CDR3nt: TGTGCCAGTAGGGGGCGGGAGACACCCTACAATGAGCAGTTCTTC

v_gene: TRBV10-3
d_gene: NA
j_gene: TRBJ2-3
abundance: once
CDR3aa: CAISDWGTSTDTQYF
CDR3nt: TGTGCCATCAGTGATTGGGGGACTTCCACAGATACGCAGTATTTT

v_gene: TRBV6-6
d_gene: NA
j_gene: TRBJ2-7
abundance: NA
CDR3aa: CASQSGSQADPYF
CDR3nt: TGTGCCAGCCAAAGCGGGTCACAGGCGGATCCGTACTTC

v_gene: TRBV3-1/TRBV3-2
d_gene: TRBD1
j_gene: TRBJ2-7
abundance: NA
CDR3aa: CASSRQGAGDEQYF
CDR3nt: TGTGCCAGCAGTCGACAGGGGGCAGGTGACGAGCAGTACTTC

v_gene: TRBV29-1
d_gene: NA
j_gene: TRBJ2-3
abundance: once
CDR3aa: CSVELSTSTDTQYF
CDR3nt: TGCAGCGTTGAACTTTCTACTAGCACAGATACGCAGTATTTT

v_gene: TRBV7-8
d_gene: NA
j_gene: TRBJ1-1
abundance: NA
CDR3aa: CASSRGSLNTEAFF
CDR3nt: TGTGCCAGCAGCCGAGGGAGCCTGAACACTGAAGCTTTCTTT

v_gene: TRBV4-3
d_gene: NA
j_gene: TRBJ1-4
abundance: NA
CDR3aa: CASSQERRVHEKLFF
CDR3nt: TGCGCCAGCAGCCAAGAACGCAGGGTTCATGAAAAACTGTTTTTT